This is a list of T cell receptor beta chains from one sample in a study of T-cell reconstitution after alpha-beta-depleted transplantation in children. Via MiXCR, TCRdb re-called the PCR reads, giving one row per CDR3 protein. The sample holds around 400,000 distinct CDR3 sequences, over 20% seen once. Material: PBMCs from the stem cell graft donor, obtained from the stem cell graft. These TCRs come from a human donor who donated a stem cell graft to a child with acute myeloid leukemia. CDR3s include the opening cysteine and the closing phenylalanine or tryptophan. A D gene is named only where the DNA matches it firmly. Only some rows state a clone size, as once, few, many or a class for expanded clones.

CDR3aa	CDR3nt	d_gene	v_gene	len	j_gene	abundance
CASSPGLAGFDEQFF	TGTGCCAGCTCACCCGGGCTAGCGGGATTTGATGAGCAGTTCTTC	TRBD2	TRBV18	15	TRBJ2-1	NA
CASSPDRAYTDTQYF	TGTGCCAGCAGCCCGGACAGGGCCTACACAGATACGCAGTATTTT	TRBD1	TRBV28	15	TRBJ2-3	NA
CASRAGGPQFF	TGTGCCAGCAGAGCGGGAGGGCCCCAGTTCTTC	TRBD2	TRBV12-3/TRBV12-4	11	TRBJ2-1	few
CASSDPPKTGDTYNEQFF	TGTGCCAGCAGTGATCCCCCTAAGACAGGGGACACCTACAATGAGCAGTTCTTC	TRBD1	TRBV25-1	18	TRBJ2-1	few
CASRGMIATEAFF	TGTGCCAGCAGAGGGATGATTGCCACTGAAGCTTTCTTT	NA	TRBV28	13	TRBJ1-1	many
CASSLGKRQPQHF	TGTGCCAGCAGTTTAGGGAAGCGTCAGCCCCAGCATTTT	NA	TRBV12-3/TRBV12-4	13	TRBJ1-5	few
CASSPRVRAYNEQFF	TGTGCCAGCAGTCCTCGGGTACGTGCCTACAATGAGCAGTTCTTC	NA	TRBV28	15	TRBJ2-1	NA
CSVVEDSYEQYF	TGCAGCGTTGTTGAGGACTCCTACGAGCAGTACTTC	NA	TRBV29-1	12	TRBJ2-7	NA
CASSHRLDRGLVNTEAFF	TGTGCCAGCAGCCATAGACTGGACAGGGGGCTTGTGAACACTGAAGCTTTCTTT	TRBD1	TRBV4-2	18	TRBJ1-1	few
CASSLGTIQSEQFF	TGTGCCAGCAGCTTAGGGACAATTCAGAGTGAGCAGTTCTTC	NA	TRBV7-3	14	TRBJ2-1	NA
CASRIGGNSYEQYF	TGTGCCAGCAGAATAGGGGGGAACTCCTACGAGCAGTACTTC	NA	TRBV28	14	TRBJ2-7	many
CASSSLFRTSVSTGELFF	TGTGCCAGCAGCTCACTCTTTAGGACTAGCGTTTCCACCGGGGAGCTGTTTTTT	TRBD2	TRBV11-2	18	TRBJ2-2	many
CASSRTGTSGNYEQYF	TGTGCCAGCAGCAGGACCGGGACTAGCGGGAACTACGAGCAGTACTTC	TRBD2	TRBV7-9	16	TRBJ2-7	NA
CASSLGSTAYGYTF	TGTGCCAGCAGCTTAGGATCGACAGCCTATGGCTACACCTTC	NA	TRBV11-2	14	TRBJ1-2	NA
CASSPGTLQYQETQYF	TGCGCCAGCAGCCCAGGGACTCTGCAGTACCAAGAGACCCAGTACTTC	NA	TRBV5-1	16	TRBJ2-5	NA
CSVEGQGARNEQFF	TGCAGCGTTGAGGGACAGGGGGCGCGCAATGAGCAGTTCTTC	TRBD1	TRBV29-1	14	TRBJ2-1	NA
CASSPPGGPAYGYTF	TGTGCCAGCTCACCACCGGGCGGACCAGCGTATGGCTACACCTTC	NA	TRBV18	15	TRBJ1-2	NA
CASSRQKAGGGNQPQHF	TGTGCCAGCAGTCGACAAAAGGCAGGGGGTGGCAATCAGCCCCAGCATTTT	TRBD1	TRBV28	17	TRBJ1-5	NA
CASSQDVEGIPEAFF	TGCGCCAGCAGCCAAGATGTGGAAGGGATACCTGAAGCTTTCTTT	NA	TRBV4-1	15	TRBJ1-1	NA
CSARTGGETGNTIYF	TGCAGTGCTAGGACAGGGGGCGAAACTGGAAACACCATATATTTT	TRBD1	TRBV20-1	15	TRBJ1-3	NA
CASSLSGGLAAYEQYF	TGTGCCAGCAGCTTATCCGGAGGACTAGCGGCGTACGAGCAGTACTTC	TRBD2	TRBV7-9	16	TRBJ2-7	few
CATSAYGPAWETQYF	TGTGCCACCAGTGCCTATGGACCGGCATGGGAGACCCAGTACTTC	NA	TRBV24-1	15	TRBJ2-5	many
CSAMTSYEQFF	TGCAGTGCTATGACTAGTTATGAGCAGTTCTTC	NA	TRBV20-1	11	TRBJ2-1	few
CASSSGEKSSTDTQYF	TGTGCCAGCAGCTCCGGAGAGAAATCGAGCACAGATACGCAGTATTTT	NA	TRBV13	16	TRBJ2-3	NA
CSAYSGISYEQYF	TGCAGTGCTTATAGCGGAATCTCCTACGAGCAGTACTTC	NA	TRBV20-1	13	TRBJ2-7	many
CASSLGGVNSPLHF	TGTGCCAGCAGCTTGGGCGGGGTTAATTCACCCCTCCACTTT	NA	TRBV11-2	14	TRBJ1-6	many
CASSRAGRSGSYEQYF	TGTGCCAGCAGTCGGGCCGGGAGGAGCGGCTCCTACGAGCAGTACTTC	TRBD2	TRBV25-1	16	TRBJ2-7	NA
CASSHNGRSPETQYF	TGTGCCAGCAGTCACAACGGGAGGAGTCCTGAGACCCAGTACTTC	TRBD2	TRBV12-3/TRBV12-4	15	TRBJ2-5	few
CASSPQNPSYEQYF	TGCGCCAGCAGCCCGCAGAACCCCTCCTACGAGCAGTACTTC	NA	TRBV5-1	14	TRBJ2-7	NA
CASNYLLRRGRANYGYTF	TGTGCCAGCAATTATCTCCTCCGCAGGGGTCGGGCGAACTATGGCTACACCTTC	NA	TRBV6-5	18	TRBJ1-2	NA
CASSPGWTVTGETQYF	TGCGCCAGCAGCCCGGGGTGGACAGTCACCGGAGAGACCCAGTACTTC	NA	TRBV5-1	16	TRBJ2-5	NA
CATSEGAGVEQFF	TGTGCCACCAGTGAGGGTGCGGGAGTTGAGCAGTTCTTC	TRBD2	TRBV24-1	13	TRBJ2-1	few
CASNLRGQADTEAFF	TGTGCCAGCAACCTCAGGGGGCAGGCGGACACTGAAGCTTTCTTT	TRBD1	TRBV27	15	TRBJ1-1	NA
CASSPRDISTDTQYF	TGCGCCAGCAGCCCTAGGGACATCTCCACAGATACGCAGTATTTT	NA	TRBV4-1	15	TRBJ2-3	NA
CASSSRDWYEQYF	TGTGCCAGCAGCTCCCGGGACTGGTACGAGCAGTACTTC	NA	TRBV7-2	13	TRBJ2-7	NA
CASSSHSGSSYEQYF	TGTGCCAGCAGTTCCCATAGCGGGAGTTCCTACGAGCAGTACTTC	TRBD2	TRBV12-3/TRBV12-4	15	TRBJ2-7	NA
CASSLSADTEAFF	TGTGCCAGCAGCCTAAGTGCTGACACTGAAGCTTTCTTT	NA	TRBV7-9	13	TRBJ1-1	few
CASSQLAGGSHEQFF	TGCGCCAGCAGCCAACTAGCGGGAGGCTCTCATGAGCAGTTCTTC	TRBD2	TRBV4-1	15	TRBJ2-1	NA
CASSLQQLSTDTQYF	TGTGCCAGCAGTTTACAACAGCTTAGCACAGATACGCAGTATTTT	NA	TRBV27	15	TRBJ2-3	NA
CASSELGEYLNTGELFF	TGTGCCAGCAGTGAATTAGGAGAGTACTTGAACACCGGGGAGCTGTTTTTT	NA	TRBV25-1	17	TRBJ2-2	once
CAARSSGSYNEQFF	TGTGCCGCGAGATCTAGCGGCTCCTACAATGAGCAGTTCTTC	TRBD2	TRBV15	14	TRBJ2-1	NA
CASGLAANNEQFF	TGTGCCAGCGGACTAGCGGCCAACAATGAGCAGTTCTTC	TRBD2	TRBV2	13	TRBJ2-1	NA
CASRVGQAPYNEQFF	TGTGCCAGCAGGGTTGGACAGGCCCCCTACAATGAGCAGTTCTTC	TRBD1	TRBV12-3/TRBV12-4	15	TRBJ2-1	few
CSAMKRTATSYNEQFF	TGCAGTGCAATGAAGAGGACAGCCACCTCCTACAATGAGCAGTTCTTC	NA	TRBV20-1	16	TRBJ2-1	many
CASSASGRKGYEQFF	TGTGCCAGCAGTGCTAGCGGGAGGAAGGGGTATGAGCAGTTCTTC	TRBD2	TRBV27	15	TRBJ2-1	few
CSARSVAGDTQYF	TGCAGTGCTAGATCGGTTGCAGGGGATACGCAGTATTTT	NA	TRBV20-1	13	TRBJ2-3	few
CASSPLQGANAGELFF	TGCGCCAGCAGCCCACTCCAGGGGGCTAATGCCGGGGAGCTGTTTTTT	TRBD1	TRBV5-1	16	TRBJ2-2	NA
CSARSSGYTDTQYF	TGCAGTGCTAGATCTAGCGGTTACACAGATACGCAGTATTTT	TRBD2	TRBV20-1	14	TRBJ2-3	many
CASSYSVQNLGGYSGEQFF	TGTGCCAGCAGTTACTCCGTACAGAACTTAGGCGGTTACAGCGGTGAGCAGTTCTTC	NA	TRBV6-2/TRBV6-3	19	TRBJ2-1	many
CASSLLGADLYNEQFF	TGTGCCAGCAGTTTATTAGGAGCGGACCTTTACAATGAGCAGTTCTTC	NA	TRBV27	16	TRBJ2-1	NA
CASSTLLGGYGYTF	TGTGCCAGCAGTACCCTTCTGGGGGGCTATGGCTACACCTTC	NA	TRBV28	14	TRBJ1-2	NA
CSRGTYPYEQYF	TGCAGCAGGGGGACTTATCCCTACGAGCAGTACTTC	NA	TRBV29-1	12	TRBJ2-7	many
CASSVKDAYEQYF	TGTGCCAGCAGCGTCAAAGACGCCTACGAGCAGTACTTC	NA	TRBV9	13	TRBJ2-7	NA
CASSQIPQTLQETQYF	TGTGCCAGCAGCCAGATCCCACAGACACTACAAGAGACCCAGTACTTC	NA	TRBV3-1	16	TRBJ2-5	NA